A selection of T cell receptor beta chains follows, all from one sample in a study of cytomegalovirus exposure and HLA in healthy donors. Here immunoSEQ multiplex PCR was the method, and the copy in TCRdb shows in-frame clones only, minus some. The data contain 76,000 or so clones, 60% to 75% of them seen just once; the ten biggest clones take up roughly 15%. Sequencing used PBMCs. Receptors originate from a woman in her thirties or forties in good health and CMV-seropositive. Both conserved end residues are part of each CDR3. The D gene is left open where the match is weak. Not all rows give a size; the values are once, few, many and, for expanded clones, a class.

TRBV28	18	NA	NA	TRBJ1-2	TGTGCCAGCAGACCCCTTGGGGCAGGGAAGGGGGTTGGGTATGGCTACACCTTC	CASRPLGAGKGVGYGYTF
TRBV5-1	15	NA	NA	TRBJ1-5	TGCGCCAGCAGCTTGTTAGCAGGGCGTGATCAGCCCCAGCATTTT	CASSLLAGRDQPQHF
TRBV13	16	NA	NA	TRBJ1-2	TGTGCCAGCAGCTTAGGCAATCAGGGGCGCATCTATGGCTACACCTTC	CASSLGNQGRIYGYTF
TRBV7-9	16	NA	NA	TRBJ1-3	TGTGCCAGCAGAAAACAGGGCAGGGGCTCTGGAAACACCATATATTTT	CASRKQGRGSGNTIYF
TRBV29-1	17	TRBD2	NA	TRBJ2-5	TGCAGCTTCCGACCGGGACTAGCGGGAGGGCTAGGGGAGACCCAGTACTTC	CSFRPGLAGGLGETQYF
TRBV2	16	NA	NA	TRBJ2-6	TGTGCCAGCAGCCCCGGGGGTATCTCTGGGGCCAACGTCCTGACTTTC	CASSPGGISGANVLTF
TRBV27	16	NA	NA	TRBJ1-5	TGTGCCAGCAGTTTCGCAGGGACTTATAGCAATCAGCCCCAGCATTTT	CASSFAGTYSNQPQHF
TRBV6-1	14	NA	few	TRBJ1-5	TGTGCCAGCAGTCCTTCCAGGGACAATCAGCCCCAGCATTTT	CASSPSRDNQPQHF
TRBV4-3	13	NA	NA	TRBJ2-7	TGCGCCAGCAGCCACGGGAGATCCTACGAGCAGTACTTC	CASSHGRSYEQYF
TRBV2	12	NA	NA	TRBJ2-2	TGTGCCAGCAGCAGGAACACCGGGGAGCTGTTTTTT	CASSRNTGELFF
TRBV27	13	NA	NA	TRBJ1-1	TGTGCCAGCAGTTTATCGGCAATCACTGAAGCTTTCTTT	CASSLSAITEAFF
TRBV7-9	16	TRBD2	NA	TRBJ2-2	TGTGCCAGCAGCTTAATGCTAGCGGGAGGAACCGGGGAGCTGTTTTTT	CASSLMLAGGTGELFF
TRBV7-9	16	NA	once	TRBJ2-5	TGTGCCAGCAGCGAAAGGGGACAAACAATTTCAGAGACCCAGTACTTC	CASSERGQTISETQYF
TRBV7-8	16	TRBD1	NA	TRBJ1-1	TGTGCCAGCAGCTTTAGGACAGGGGAGGGTGGCACTGAAGCTTTCTTT	CASSFRTGEGGTEAFF
TRBV15	18	NA	NA	TRBJ2-3	TGTGCCACCAGCAGAGATCTCAGCCCAGCGGATGGATCCGATACGCAGTATTTT	CATSRDLSPADGSDTQYF
TRBV6-5	15	NA	NA	TRBJ2-4	TGTGCCAGCAGTAAGGACAGATTAGCCAAAAACATTCAGTACTTC	CASSKDRLAKNIQYF
TRBV4-3	16	TRBD2	NA	TRBJ2-2	TGCGCCAGCAGCCAAGTGCGGCGGGAGGGCACCGGGGAGCTGTTTTTT	CASSQVRREGTGELFF
TRBV14	15	TRBD2	NA	TRBJ2-3	TGTGCCAGCAGCCAGGCTAGCGGGTTGTCTGATACGCAGTATTTT	CASSQASGLSDTQYF
TRBV30	16	NA	NA	TRBJ2-3	TGTGCCTGGAGTGGAACAGGTGACATGGGCACAGATACGCAGTATTTT	CAWSGTGDMGTDTQYF
TRBV7-9	16	TRBD2	NA	TRBJ2-3	TGTGCCAGCAGCTCAGGCGGGGGGGCGATCATAGATACGCAGTATTTT	CASSSGGGAIIDTQYF
TRBV6-5	14	NA	NA	TRBJ1-2	TGTGCCAGCAGTTACTCCCCAGGGGCTGGAGGCTACACCTTC	CASSYSPGAGGYTF
TRBV19	15	TRBD1	NA	TRBJ2-1	TGTGCCAGTAGAAAGGGGACAGTGACTTACAATGAGCAGTTCTTC	CASRKGTVTYNEQFF
TRBV6-5	13	NA	NA	TRBJ1-1	TGTGCCAGTTCGAAGGAGTCCCCACCAGAAGCTTTCTTT	CASSKESPPEAFF
TRBV19	14	TRBD1	once	TRBJ1-1	TGTGCCAGTAGTATAACCAGGGGGCGGTCTGAAGCTTTCTTT	CASSITRGRSEAFF
TRBV4-3	13	NA	NA	TRBJ2-7	TGCGCCAGCAGCCACTCCGGAGGGGAAAAGCAGTACTTC	CASSHSGGEKQYF
TRBV5-4	16	NA	NA	TRBJ1-1	TGTGCCAGCAGCTCCAACAGGGTTTCCCTGAACACTGAAGCTTTCTTT	CASSSNRVSLNTEAFF
TRBV6-1	19	TRBD1	NA	TRBJ1-5	TGTGCCAGCAGTGAACCAATTGAGGACAGGTTGAGCCAGCTGCAGCCCCAGCATTTT	CASSEPIEDRLSQLQPQHF
TRBV6-6	15	NA	NA	TRBJ2-5	TGTGCCAGCAGTTACGGGTGGACAAACCAAGAGACCCAGTACTTC	CASSYGWTNQETQYF
TRBV7-6	15	TRBD1	few	TRBJ1-6	TGTGCCAGCAGACCCCAGGGGGGAGGAAATTCACCCCTCCACTTT	CASRPQGGGNSPLHF
TRBV29-1	14	NA	NA	TRBJ1-2	TGCAGCGTTGACCCGACAGACCTTAACTATGGCTACACCTTC	CSVDPTDLNYGYTF
TRBV18	15	TRBD1	NA	TRBJ1-5	TGTGCCAGCTCCCCGCTTGGGACAGGGAATCAGCCCCAGCATTTT	CASSPLGTGNQPQHF
TRBV28	15	NA	NA	TRBJ2-4	TGTGCCAGCTTGGGTGTGGGCTTAGCCAAAAACATTCAGTACTTC	CASLGVGLAKNIQYF
TRBV19	13	NA	NA	TRBJ2-5	TGTGCCAGTAGTAGAGACAGACAAGAGACCCAGTACTTC	CASSRDRQETQYF
TRBV7-2	12	NA	NA	TRBJ2-4	TGTGCCAGCTCCTATCTGGAGGACATTCAGTACTTC	CASSYLEDIQYF
TRBV10-3	15	TRBD2	NA	TRBJ2-5	TGTGCCATCAGTGGACTAGCTGGTGGCCAAGAGACCCAGTACTTC	CAISGLAGGQETQYF
TRBV28	14	NA	NA	TRBJ1-5	TGTGCCACCCTCCGGGGGTCGAGCAATCAGCCCCAGCATTTT	CATLRGSSNQPQHF
TRBV4-1	18	TRBD1	NA	TRBJ2-2	TGCGCCAGCAGCCAAGGGAGAGGGGGCCCCCGAAACACCGGGGAGCTGTTTTTT	CASSQGRGGPRNTGELFF
TRBV30	15	TRBD1	NA	TRBJ1-1	TGTGCCTGGAGGGCCCGTACAGGGGTAATCGCTGAAGCTTTCTTT	CAWRARTGVIAEAFF
TRBV7-2	16	NA	NA	TRBJ1-5	TGTGCCAGCAGCCGGACGGGAGGATATAGCAATCAGCCCCAGCATTTT	CASSRTGGYSNQPQHF
TRBV5-4	14	TRBD2	NA	TRBJ2-1	TGTGCCAGCAGCGAAGCGGGAGGGCGCGATGAGCAGTTCTTC	CASSEAGGRDEQFF
TRBV6-1	16	NA	few	TRBJ1-2	TGTGCCAGCAGTGAAGGTTCGGCAGGCAGGGGCTATGGCTACACCTTC	CASSEGSAGRGYGYTF
TRBV7-6	16	TRBD1	NA	TRBJ2-2	TGTGCCAGCAGCTTTTCGGACAGGATTTCGACCGGGGAGCTGTTTTTT	CASSFSDRISTGELFF
TRBV6-4	13	TRBD1	NA	TRBJ1-2	TGTGCCAGCAGCCGTACAGGGGTGGATGGCTACACCTTC	CASSRTGVDGYTF
TRBV30	17	TRBD2	NA	TRBJ2-3	TGTGCCTGGAGTTCTAGCGGGGGGGCTTTTCGCACAGATACGCAGTATTTT	CAWSSSGGAFRTDTQYF
TRBV27	14	NA	NA	TRBJ1-5	TGTGCCAGCAGTGTCCGACAGTTCGATCAGCCCCAGCATTTT	CASSVRQFDQPQHF
TRBV7-2	14	NA	NA	TRBJ2-2	TGTGCCAGCAGCTTAGCAGGGGCGGCCGGGGAGCTGTTTTTT	CASSLAGAAGELFF
TRBV10-2	13	NA	few	TRBJ1-1	TGCGCCAGCAGTGCAGGGTCCTACACTGAAGCTTTCTTT	CASSAGSYTEAFF
TRBV6-6	16	TRBD1	once	TRBJ1-1	TGTGCCAGCAGATGCCCCCGGACAGGGGAGAACACTGAAGCTTTCTTT	CASRCPRTGENTEAFF